Each of the 8 T cell receptor beta chains below was sequenced from the same sample in a study of blood T cell repertoires in COVID-19. Here immunoSEQ multiplex PCR was the method, and the copy in TCRdb shows in-frame clones only, minus some. The table shows about 240,000 clones, with more than 80% occurring only once. The specimen was peripheral blood. These receptors were collected from a woman over 75 with COVID-19, enrolled during active disease.

This rearrangement joins TRBV7-8 to TRBJ1-2; 10 nucleotides align to TRBD1. The V and J ends lost 1 base and 7 bases, in that order; junction bases with no gene match: 9. Germline assignment: CDR1 SGHVS and CDR2 FQNEAQ. There are 16 residues in the CDR3. Written as DNA, the CDR3 is TGTGCCAGCAGCTTAGGGGCAGGGACAGGGGTCAGTGGCTACACCTTC. It translates to CASSLGAGTGVSGYTF.

The chain joins TRBV30 to TRBJ1-6; possible D gene TRBD1, 5 bases. Per germline, CDR1 GTSNPN and CDR2 SVGIG (reference sequence). The CDR3 is 14 amino acids. Deletions cut 6 bases from V and 15 bases from J, with 24 bases between. CDR3 nucleotides: TGTGCCTGTTCGGGACTGTCCCTCGATTCGGGCCTCCACTTT. Translation: CACSGLSLDSGLHF.

This chain uses TRBV5-1 with TRBJ1-4; TRBD1 is a possible D gene (6 bases). This CDR3 has 13 amino acids. V was clipped by 5 bases and J by 8 bases, with 13 bases between them. Germline lookup yields CDR1 SGHRS and CDR2 YFSETQ. CDR3 in amino acids: CASSQGGGEKLFF. The CDR3 DNA reads as TGCGCCAGCAGTCAAGGGGGTGGGGAAAAACTGTTTTTT.

CDR3 sequence reads: CASSLIQDYGYTF. Written as DNA, the CDR3 is TGCGCCAGCAGCTTGATACAAGACTATGGCTACACCTTC. This chain links TRBV5-1 with TRBJ1-2; no definite D call. In germline, CDR1 is SGHRS, CDR2 YFSETQ. V gave up 1 base and J gave up 3 bases, with 7 bases separating them. CDR3 length: 13 amino acids.

The chain recombines TRBV6-2 or TRBV6-3 with TRBJ1-5; D remains unclear. The V end was cut by 2 bases, the J end by 13 bases, with 12 bases between. Germline-derived CDR1 and CDR2 are MNHEY and SVGEGT. The length of the CDR3 is 12 residues. The CDR3 coding sequence is TGTGCCAGCAGTTACCCCCCCTTCTCTCAGCATTTT. Protein product: CASSYPPFSQHF.

The J gene is TRBJ1-2, the V gene TRBV18, with D unresolved. The V and J ends lost 0 bases and 5 bases respectively, with 7 bases between them. Germline CDR1 is KGHSH and CDR2 is LQKENI. The CDR3 loop spans 13 amino acids. CDR3: CASSPPSVYGYTF. CDR3 DNA sequence: TGTGCCAGCTCACCACCAAGCGTGTATGGCTACACCTTC.

This rearrangement joins TRBV10-3 to TRBJ1-2; a possible D gene is TRBD1 (5 bases). This CDR3 region has 14 residues. V lost 3 bases and J lost 7, with 15 bases in between. Per germline, CDR1 ENHRY and CDR2 SYGVKD. CDR3 protein: CAISEGTPFSGYTF. DNA of the CDR3: TGTGCCATCAGTGAAGGGACTCCTTTTTCTGGCTACACCTTC.

This clone was detected ten times or more. The CDR3 DNA is TGCGCCAGCAGCCTAGACAGGGGAGATAATTCACCCCTCCACTTT. Translating gives CASSLDRGDNSPLHF. This chain uses TRBV5-1 with TRBJ1-6, with 8 positions matching TRBD1. This CDR3 has 15 amino acids. V was clipped by 4 bases and J by 5 bases; unmatched bases: 5. Germline loops: CDR1 SGHRS, CDR2 YFSETQ.